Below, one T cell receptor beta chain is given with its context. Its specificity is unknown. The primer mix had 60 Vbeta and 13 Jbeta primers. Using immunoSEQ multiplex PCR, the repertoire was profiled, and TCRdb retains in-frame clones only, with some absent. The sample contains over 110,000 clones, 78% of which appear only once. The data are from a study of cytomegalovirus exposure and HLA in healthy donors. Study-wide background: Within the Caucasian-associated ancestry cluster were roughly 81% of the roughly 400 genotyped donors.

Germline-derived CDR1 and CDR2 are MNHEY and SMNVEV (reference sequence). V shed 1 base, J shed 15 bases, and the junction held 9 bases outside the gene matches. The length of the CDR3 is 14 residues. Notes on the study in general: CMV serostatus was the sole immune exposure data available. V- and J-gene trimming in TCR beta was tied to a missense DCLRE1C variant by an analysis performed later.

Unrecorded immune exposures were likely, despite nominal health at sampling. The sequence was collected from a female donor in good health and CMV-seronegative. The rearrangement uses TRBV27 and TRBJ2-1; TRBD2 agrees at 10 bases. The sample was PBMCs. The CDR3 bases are TGTGCCAGCAGTTTATTTCCCCTAGCGGGGGCCATGTTCTTC. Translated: CASSLFPLAGAMFF.